These 22 T cell receptor beta chains came from one sample sequenced in a study of blood T cell repertoires in COVID-19. The protocol was immunoSEQ multiplex PCR, while the TCRdb copy is restricted to in-frame clones and leaves out a portion. Of around 140,000 clones in the sample, roughly 88% are singletons; the top ten hold around 1.7%. The sample consisted of peripheral blood. These receptors were collected from a woman aged 50 to 65 with acute or convalescent COVID-19.

The chain combines TRBV2 with TRBJ1-1, with D possibly being TRBD1 (5 bases). This CDR3 contains 13 residues. Germline V gene data show CDR1 as SNHLY and CDR2 as FYNNEI. V was pared by 8 bases and J by 3 bases, with 13 bases between. CDR3 in amino acids: CASYRLLYTEAFF. The CDR3, as DNA: TGTGCCAGCTACAGGCTTTTGTACACTGAAGCTTTCTTT.

The rearrangement uses TRBV3-1 (or the pseudogene TRBV3-2) and TRBJ1-1; tentative D call: TRBD1 (6 bases). Germline loops: CDR1 LGHDT, CDR2 YNNKEL (reference sequence). The V and J ends lost 4 bases and 9 bases respectively, with 15 bases between them. This CDR3 contains 13 residues. CDR3 nucleotides: TGTGCCAGCAGCCCTACAGGGAGATCTAAAGCTTTCTTT. Protein sequence: CASSPTGRSKAFF.

The chain recombines TRBV2 with TRBJ1-6; the D gene is possibly TRBD1 (6 bases). Germline V gene sequence: CDR1 SNHLY, CDR2 FYNNEI. V dropped 5 bases and J dropped 10 bases, with 15 bases sitting between them. This CDR3 contains 14 residues. This CDR3 reads CASSLTGQASPLHF. CDR3 DNA: TGTGCCAGCAGTTTGACAGGACAAGCATCACCCCTCCACTTT.

This chain connects TRBV6-6 to TRBJ2-7, with D maybe TRBD2 (6 bases). V lost 5 bases, J lost 2 bases, and 22 bases lay in between. The CDR3 sequence is 17 residues long. Germline V gene lookup returns CDR1 MNHNY and CDR2 SVGAGI (reference sequence). The CDR3 nucleotides are TGTGCCAGCAGTCCCATCATTCCTGGCGGGATCGCCTACGAGCAGTACTTC. Protein product: CASSPIIPGGIAYEQYF.

In nucleotides, the CDR3 is TGTGCCAGTAGTCCCAGCGTGCAAGAGACCCAGTACTTC. It codes for CASSPSVQETQYF. The V call is TRBV19, the J call TRBJ2-5; D is uncertain. V lost 5 bases and J lost 2, with 9 bases in between. Per the germline V gene, CDR1 is LNHDA and CDR2 is SQIVND (reference sequence). The CDR3 contains 13 residues.

This rearrangement joins TRBV2 to TRBJ1-5; D ambiguous. The CDR3 has 13 residues. Trimming cost V 2 bases and J 3 bases, with 5 bases left between them. Germline V gene data show CDR1 as SNHLY and CDR2 as FYNNEI. Here the CDR3 DNA reads TGTGCCAGCAGTGAACCTAACAATCAGCCCCAGCATTTT. It translates to CASSEPNNQPQHF.

This chain links TRBV19 with TRBJ2-2, with D perhaps matching TRBD2 (6 bases). The CDR3 totals 15 residues. V was shortened by 5 bases and J by 0 bases, with 10 bases between the two germline ends. Germline V gives CDR1 LNHDA, CDR2 SQIVND (reference sequence). The CDR3 nucleotides read TGTGCCAGTAGTGATAGCGGAACGAACACCGGGGAGCTGTTTTTT. This codes for CASSDSGTNTGELFF.

The V call is TRBV5-6, the J call TRBJ2-3, with D uncertain. This CDR3 contains 16 residues. Trimming stripped 4 bases from V and 0 bases from J, with 15 bases between. Germline CDR1 and CDR2: SGHDT and YYEEEE. Here the CDR3 DNA reads TGTGCCAGCAGCCCTACCATCCGGTTAAGCACAGATACGCAGTATTTT. Translating it yields CASSPTIRLSTDTQYF. Filled out from reference TRBV5-6 and TRBJ2-3, the complete variable domain reads DAGVTQSPTHLIKTRGQQVTLRCSPKSGHDTVSWYQQALGQGPQFIFQYYEEEERQRGNFPDRFSGHQFPNYSSELNVNALLLGDSALYLCASSPTIRLSTDTQYFGPGTRLTVL.

The genes are TRBV2 and TRBJ1-5, with D maybe TRBD1 (6 bases). Germline V gives CDR1 SNHLY, CDR2 FYNNEI. V was trimmed by 6 bases and J by 1 base, leaving 13 bases between them. The CDR3 is made up of 15 amino acids. In DNA form, the CDR3 reads TGTGCCAGCAGGGGCGCTCAGGGGAGCAATCAGCCCCAGCATTTT. Amino acids: CASRGAQGSNQPQHF.

This rearrangement joins TRBV9 to TRBJ2-5; 7 nucleotides agree with TRBD2. The CDR3 spans 14 residues. Looked up from germline, CDR1 is SGDLS and CDR2 is YYNGEE. Trimming at V came to 0 bases and at J to 5 bases, leaving 4 bases not matched to a gene. Here the CDR3 reads CASSVGGGGETQYF. The DNA of the CDR3 is TGTGCCAGCAGCGTAGGGGGGGGTGGGGAGACCCAGTACTTC.

The genes are TRBV11-2 and TRBJ1-4; TRBD1 is a possible D gene (5 bases). This CDR3 contains 15 residues. CDR1 and CDR2 (germline): SGHAT, FQNNGV. The V end was cut by 4 bases, the J end by 2 bases, with 11 bases between. The CDR3 loop reads CASSSPWGTNEKLFF. The CDR3 DNA follows: TGTGCCAGCAGCTCCCCTTGGGGCACTAATGAAAAACTGTTTTTT.

The chain is built from TRBV5-4 and TRBJ2-1; TRBD2 agrees at 8 bases. This CDR3 spans 15 amino acids. Trimming at V came to 1 base and at J to 5 bases, leaving 5 bases not matched to a gene. The germline CDR1 and CDR2 sequences are SGHNT and YYREEE (reference sequence). The chain's CDR3 is CASSLSGGTHNEQFF. The CDR3 DNA follows: TGTGCCAGCAGCTTGAGCGGGGGCACGCACAATGAGCAGTTCTTC.

The J gene is TRBJ1-4, the V gene TRBV27; 10 bases are a match to TRBD1. The CDR3 runs to 15 residues. Germline-derived CDR1 and CDR2 are MNHEY and SMNVEV (reference sequence). V lost 5 bases to trimming and J lost 8 bases; unmatched junction nucleotides: 8. Here the CDR3 reads CASSLSKGQGEKLFF. The CDR3 coding sequence is TGTGCCAGCAGTCTTAGCAAGGGACAGGGGGAAAAACTGTTTTTT. Variable domain in full (rest from reference TRBV27 and TRBJ1-4): EAQVTQNPRYLITVTGKKLTVTCSQNMNHEYMSWYRQDPGLGLRQIYYSMNVEVTDKGDVPEGYKVSRKEKRNFPLILESPSPNQTSLYFCASSLSKGQGEKLFFGSGTQLSVL.

The V call is TRBV4-2, the J call TRBJ1-2, with 10 bases aligning to TRBD1. The ends lost 0 bases at V and 6 bases at J; junction bases unmatched: 7. The germline CDR1 and CDR2 sequences are LGHNA and YNFKEQ. This CDR3 is 16 amino acids long. This chain's CDR3 is CASSQDWRQGADGYTF. CDR3 in DNA: TGTGCCAGCAGCCAAGATTGGAGACAGGGGGCAGATGGCTACACCTTC.

The V call is TRBV2, the J call TRBJ1-1; the D gene is possibly TRBD1 (5 bases). The V end was cut by 7 bases, the J end by 3 bases, with 9 bases between. Germline lookup yields CDR1 SNHLY and CDR2 FYNNEI. The CDR3 is made up of 12 amino acids. The CDR3 spells CASKVGDTEAFF. CDR3 DNA: TGTGCCAGCAAGGTAGGGGACACTGAAGCTTTCTTT. The full variable domain, completed using reference TRBV2 and TRBJ1-1, is EPEVTQTPSHQVTQMGQEVILRCVPISNHLYFYWYRQILGQKVEFLVSFYNNEISEKSEIFDDQFSVERPDGSNFTLKIRSTKLEDSAMYFCASKVGDTEAFFGQGTRLTVV.

J is TRBJ2-5 and V is TRBV5-1, with 8 nucleotides matching TRBD2. The CDR3 is 15 amino acids. CDR1 SGHRS and CDR2 YFSETQ come from the germline V gene. The trim removed 2 bases at V and 0 bases at J, leaving 3 bases unmatched. As DNA, the CDR3 is TGCGCCAGCAGCTTAGCGGGGGCGTACCAAGAGACCCAGTACTTC. It specifies CASSLAGAYQETQYF.

This CDR3 reads CASSPLSNSNQPQHF. Here the CDR3 DNA reads TGTGCCAGTAGTCCCCTGTCTAATAGCAATCAGCCCCAGCATTTT. The chain recombines TRBV19 with TRBJ1-5; D is undetermined. V lost 5 bases to trimming and J lost 0 bases, with 11 bases between them. Per the germline V gene, CDR1 is LNHDA and CDR2 is SQIVND (reference sequence). This CDR3 has 15 amino acids.

The gene calls are TRBV18 and TRBJ1-4; 8 nucleotides align to TRBD1. Germline V gene sequence: CDR1 KGHSH, CDR2 LQKENI. V dropped 3 bases and J dropped 7; count of bases not matched to a gene: 7. This CDR3 has 15 residues. As DNA, the CDR3 is TGTGCCAGCTCACCGGGCAGGGGGCGCGGTGAAAAACTGTTTTTT. Its protein product is CASSPGRGRGEKLFF.

This clone was seen more than once but under ten times. This chain connects TRBV5-1 to TRBJ1-6; perhaps TRBD1 as D (5 bases). The germline V and J ends were trimmed by 1 base and 9 bases, with 11 bases remaining between them. In germline, CDR1 is SGHRS, CDR2 YFSETQ. There are 14 residues in the CDR3. CDR3 coding DNA: TGCGCCAGCAGCTTGTTAGGGGTGGGTTCACCCCTCCACTTT. Its translation: CASSLLGVGSPLHF.

This clone was detected only once. The chain carries TRBV6-2 or TRBV6-3 and TRBJ1-2; no clear D gene. Trimming took 4 bases from V and 1 from J, leaving 10 bases between them. The germline V gene encodes CDR1 MNHEY and CDR2 SVGEGT. The CDR3 extends over 14 amino acids. The CDR3 DNA reads TGTGCCAGCAGTTCTCTTCAGAATAACTATGGCTACACCTTC. Amino acids: CASSSLQNNYGYTF.

V and J are TRBV19 and TRBJ2-1; 9 positions match TRBD2. V shed 3 bases, J shed 8 bases, and the junction held 2 bases outside the gene matches. Per germline, CDR1 LNHDA and CDR2 SQIVND (reference sequence). The CDR3 totals 13 residues. Here the CDR3 reads CASSMRTSDEQFF. CDR3 bases: TGTGCCAGTAGTATGAGGACTAGCGATGAGCAGTTCTTC.

The rearrangement links TRBV19 to TRBJ2-5; 11 nucleotides line up with TRBD2. The CDR3 is 14 residues long. The ends lost 5 bases at V and 5 bases at J; junction bases unmatched: 4. The germline V gene has CDR1 LNHDA and CDR2 SQIVND (reference sequence). In DNA form, the CDR3 reads TGTGCCAGTAGTCCGACTAGCGGGATTGAGACCCAGTACTTC. This sequence encodes CASSPTSGIETQYF.